The 17 T cell receptor beta chains reported below all come from one sample, sequenced in a study of blood T cell repertoires in COVID-19. Sequencing was performed with immunoSEQ multiplex PCR; in TCRdb, only in-frame clones are kept and a portion is missing. The table has tens of thousands of clones, around 83% seen once. What was sequenced was peripheral blood. All receptors come from a human donor with acute or convalescent COVID-19. The donor label of this sample is uncertain.

The chain uses TRBV5-1 and TRBJ1-1; 9 nucleotides agree with TRBD1. J lost 0 bases, V lost 2 bases, and 8 bases had no gene match. Germline CDR1 SGHRS, CDR2 YFSETQ. The CDR3 contains 17 residues. The chain's CDR3 is CASSLTGTGQMNTEAFF. CDR3 in DNA: TGCGCCAGCAGCTTAACCGGGACAGGGCAAATGAACACTGAAGCTTTCTTT.

The chain carries TRBV19 and TRBJ2-7; D unresolved. The CDR3 totals 15 residues. The germline gives CDR1 LNHDA, CDR2 SQIVND (reference sequence). Trimming shortened V by 2 bases and J by 6 bases, and 17 bases separated the two germline ends. CDR3: CASSINNYPLSEQYF. The CDR3 nucleotides read TGTGCCAGTAGTATAAATAACTATCCCCTCTCCGAGCAGTACTTC.

The V and J genes are TRBV30 and TRBJ2-1; 8 bases fit TRBD2. J was trimmed by 4 bases and V by 3 bases; bases with no gene match: 5. The CDR3 is 14 amino acids. Germline lookup yields CDR1 GTSNPN and CDR2 SVGIG (reference sequence). CDR3 protein: CAWRERGPYNEQFF. The CDR3 DNA follows: TGTGCCTGGAGGGAGCGGGGGCCATACAATGAGCAGTTCTTC.

The chain has TRBV19 and TRBJ1-5; D possibly corresponds to TRBD1 (5 bases). Germline V gene data show CDR1 as LNHDA and CDR2 as SQIVND (reference sequence). The CDR3 has 16 amino acids. The V end was cut by 1 base, the J end by 0 bases, with 10 bases between. CDR3 protein: CASSIGSGYSNQPQHF. The CDR3 DNA reads TGTGCCAGTAGTATAGGGTCAGGGTATAGCAATCAGCCCCAGCATTTT. Complete variable domain (other parts from reference TRBV19 and TRBJ1-5): DGGITQSPKYLFRKEGQNVTLSCEQNLNHDAMYWYRQDPGQGLRLIYYSQIVNDFQKGDIAEGYSVSREKKESFPLTVTSAQKNPTAFYLCASSIGSGYSNQPQHFGDGTRLSIL.

The J gene is TRBJ2-1, the V gene TRBV6-2 or TRBV6-3; 8 nucleotides line up with TRBD2. There are 14 residues in the CDR3. Trimming removed 5 bases from V and 11 bases from J; junction bases left unmatched: 11. Germline V gene lookup returns CDR1 MNHEY and CDR2 SVGEGT. CDR3 nucleotides: TGTGCCAGCAGTATCCGCCCACCGGGGGGGAAGCAGTTCTTC. Amino acid sequence: CASSIRPPGGKQFF.

The chain is built from TRBV5-1 and TRBJ1-1; perhaps TRBD1 as D (5 bases). The CDR3 loop spans 14 amino acids. The V gene's germline CDR1 is SGHRS and CDR2 YFSETQ. Trimming took off 0 bases at V and 3 bases at J, with 9 bases between the two ends. The CDR3 is CASSLAGQHTEAFF. The DNA of the CDR3 is TGCGCCAGCAGCTTGGCCGGACAACACACTGAAGCTTTCTTT.

The rearrangement uses TRBV5-1 and TRBJ1-2; TRBD1 is a possible D gene (6 bases). Germline loops: CDR1 SGHRS, CDR2 YFSETQ. V gave up 1 base and J gave up 2 bases, with 15 bases separating them. The CDR3 has 16 residues. Here the CDR3 DNA reads TGCGCCAGCAGCTTGCTGTGGGGGGGGCAGAACTATGGCTACACCTTC. Its translation is CASSLLWGGQNYGYTF.

The chain employs TRBV7-2 and TRBJ2-2; 9 bases are a match to TRBD2. Germline CDR1 and CDR2: SGHTA and FQGNSA. Unmatched junction bases numbered 6, after V lost 4 bases and J lost 0 bases. The CDR3 has 17 amino acids. CDR3 sequence reads: CASSYFSGGTNTGELFF. CDR3 nucleotides: TGTGCCAGCAGCTATTTCAGCGGGGGGACGAACACCGGGGAGCTGTTTTTT.

J is TRBJ2-3 and V is TRBV2; tentatively, D is TRBD1 (6 bases). The V gene lost 10 bases and the J gene lost 6 bases, with 17 bases spanning the gap. This CDR3 spans 13 amino acids. CDR1 SNHLY and CDR2 FYNNEI come from the germline V gene. The CDR3 nucleotides are TGTGCCATTGGGACACCGGGGACGGATACGCAGTATTTT. Translated: CAIGTPGTDTQYF.

V is TRBV11-2 and J is TRBJ1-3, with no clear D. Trimming took off 1 base at V and 0 bases at J, with 7 bases between the two ends. Germline values: CDR1 SGHAT, CDR2 FQNNGV. This CDR3 region has 15 residues. The CDR3 bases are TGTGCCAGCAGCTTAGCCAGGCACTCTGGAAACACCATATATTTT. It specifies CASSLARHSGNTIYF.

The table lists this clone with a few counts. CDR3 in amino acids: CASSPDFDLAKNIQYF. CDR3 sequence (DNA): TGTGCCAGCAGCCCCGACTTTGACTTGGCCAAAAACATTCAGTACTTC. This chain connects TRBV11-2 to TRBJ2-4; D not certain. The V gene's germline CDR1 is SGHAT and CDR2 FQNNGV. The CDR3 loop spans 16 amino acids. With 5 bases removed from V and 1 base from J, the gap between germline ends came to 15 bases.

A few counts support this clone. The chain couples TRBV7-2 to TRBJ1-5; D remains ambiguous. CDR3 length equals 14 residues. In germline, CDR1 is SGHTA, CDR2 FQGNSA. V was pared by 6 bases and J by 9 bases, with 18 bases between. CDR3 residues: CASSVGASWRPQHF. As DNA, the CDR3 is TGTGCCAGCAGTGTAGGAGCGAGCTGGAGGCCCCAGCATTTT.

The V gene is TRBV3-1 (or the pseudogene TRBV3-2), the J gene TRBJ2-1, with TRBD2 matching over 11 bases. The CDR3 spans 12 residues. Losses at the gene ends were 1 base for V and 16 bases for J; bases not matched to a gene: 3. Germline CDR1 is LGHDT and CDR2 is YNNKEL (reference sequence). The chain's CDR3 is CASSQGTSGCFF. The CDR3 coding sequence is TGTGCCAGCAGCCAAGGGACTAGCGGGTGTTTCTTC.

Note on this clone: An end of the junction differs from the germline gene, which may be a read error. This rearrangement joins TRBV7-9 to TRBJ1-1; D might be TRBD1 (6 bases). Germline V gene lookup returns CDR1 SEHNR and CDR2 FQNEAQ (reference sequence). This CDR3 has 10 amino acids. DNA for the CDR3: TGTGCCAGCAGCCTCGACAGGCTTCTCTTT. This codes for CASSLDRLLF.

The CDR3 is CASTGGETQYF. As DNA, the CDR3 is TGTGCCAGTACCGGAGGGGAGACCCAGTACTTC. The chain joins TRBV11-2 to TRBJ2-5, with a possible D match to TRBD2 (6 bases). The V end was cut by 9 bases, the J end by 5 bases, with 10 bases between. Germline lookup yields CDR1 SGHAT and CDR2 FQNNGV. The CDR3 consists of 11 residues.

The CDR3 reads CASSPRTPNYGYTF. The CDR3 region has the DNA TGTGCCAGCAGCCCGAGGACTCCAAACTATGGCTACACCTTC. This chain connects TRBV27 to TRBJ1-2; D is unclear. This CDR3 has 14 amino acids. Germline V gives CDR1 MNHEY, CDR2 SMNVEV (reference sequence). Trimming stripped 6 bases from V and 2 bases from J, with 13 bases between.

The chain joins TRBV5-4 to TRBJ2-2; TRBD2 agrees at 7 bases. V dropped 1 base and J dropped 3; count of bases not matched to a gene: 3. In germline, CDR1 is SGHNT, CDR2 YYREEE (reference sequence). The CDR3 is 15 residues long. The CDR3 DNA reads TGTGCCAGCAGCTTGCCTAGCGGCCACACCGGGGAGCTGTTTTTT. It codes for CASSLPSGHTGELFF.